This TCR beta chain came from a study of blood T cell repertoires in COVID-19. Study overall: Some COVID-19 samples were acute and others convalescent; all came from the United States, Italy and Spain.

The cohort comprised adults aged 18 to 89 years residing in 20 to 30 US areas. Cohorts were based on clinical histories the participants reported. Profiled with immunoSEQ multiplex PCR; TCRdb holds only in-frame clones, not every one. The sample includes approximately 230,000 clones, around four fifths of them seen just once. Germline CDR1 reads ENHRY; CDR2 reads SYGVKD. The CDR3 covers 14 residues. V was pared by 6 bases and J by 9 bases, with 6 bases of the junction left unmatched. The chain is built from TRBV10-3 and TRBJ2-1; 12 bases line up with TRBD2. The sample taken for sequencing was PBMCs or T cells enriched from blood (not recorded which). This receptor was taken from a man aged 35 to 55 who had recovered from COVID-19. CDR3 nucleotides: TGTGCCATCAGAACTAGCGGGAGGTATGGTGAGCAGTTCTTC. Translation: CAIRTSGRYGEQFF.